A selection of T cell receptor beta chains follows, all from one sample in a study of metastatic and nonmetastatic thyroid tumors. Using MiXCR, TCRdb re-called clones from the PCR reads. The top ten clones hold about an eighth of a sample with roughly 12,000 clones, approximately 29% of them seen once. Sequencing used tumor tissue. Receptors originate from a female donor with papillary thyroid cancer or a benign thyroid nodule (not recorded which). Some clones in this sample may be carry-over from other donors' samples. The CDR3 runs from the conserved cysteine through the conserved F or W. A D gene is named only where the DNA matches it firmly. Where a row states a size, it is once, few, many or the class of an expanded clone; other rows omit it.

TRBJ2-1	-	TRBV11-3	once	CASSLTSWYNEQFF	TGTGCCAGCAGCCTCACTAGCTGGTACAATGAGCAGTTCTTC
TRBJ1-2	-	TRBV11-2	-	CASSLGGAQVYTF	TGTGCCAGCAGCTTAGGGGGGGCGCAGGTCTACACCTTC
TRBJ2-1	-	TRBV3-1	once	CASSHSNEQFF	TGTGCCAGCAGCCATAGCAATGAGCAGTTCTTC
TRBJ2-7	TRBD2	TRBV28	few	CASASRLAGGYEQYF	TGTGCCAGCGCTTCCCGGCTAGCGGGAGGCTACGAGCAGTACTTC
TRBJ2-3	-	TRBV7-3	many	CASSPRGESDTQYF	TGTGCCAGCAGTCCACGAGGAGAATCAGATACGCAGTATTTT
TRBJ2-1	TRBD2	TRBV24-1	-	CATSDSKDSSGGSSYNEQFF	TGTGCCACCAGTGATTCCAAGGATTCGTCGGGAGGCAGCTCCTACAATGAGCAGTTCTTC
TRBJ2-7	TRBD2	TRBV5-1	-	CASSPRAGGIYEQYF	TGCGCCAGCAGCCCCCGAGCGGGGGGAATTTACGAGCAGTACTTC
TRBJ2-7	TRBD1	TRBV12-3/TRBV12-4	-	CASSPWDRGTYEQYF	TGTGCCAGCAGCCCCTGGGACAGGGGAACCTACGAGCAGTACTTC
TRBJ1-5	-	TRBV7-2	-	CASSSGWDLGQPQHF	TGTGCCAGCAGCTCGGGCTGGGACCTAGGTCAGCCCCAGCATTTT
TRBJ2-7	-	TRBV7-8	large	CASSPYYEQYF	TGTGCCAGCAGCCCATACTACGAGCAGTACTTC
TRBJ2-1	-	TRBV20-1	medium-sized	CSAGDFSTSSYNEQFF	TGCAGTGCTGGGGACTTCTCGACTAGCTCCTACAATGAGCAGTTCTTC
TRBJ2-1	TRBD2	TRBV24-1	medium-sized	CATSAPGLSNEQFF	TGTGCCACCAGTGCCCCGGGACTATCTAATGAGCAGTTCTTC
TRBJ2-3	-	TRBV19	many	CASSMKLTSNVMDTQYF	TGTGCCAGTAGTATGAAATTGACTAGTAACGTGATGGATACGCAGTATTTT
TRBJ2-1	TRBD2	TRBV28	medium-sized	CASSLIAGGLNNEQFF	TGTGCCAGCAGTTTAATAGCGGGGGGGCTTAACAATGAGCAGTTCTTC
TRBJ2-7	-	TRBV20-1	few	CSARGESDYEQYF	TGCAGTGCTAGAGGGGAATCGGACTACGAGCAGTACTTC
TRBJ2-7	TRBD2	TRBV9	-	CASSVGPAGLAGDNYEQYF	TGTGCCAGCAGCGTAGGGCCCGCCGGTCTAGCGGGAGATAACTACGAGCAGTACTTC
TRBJ1-1	TRBD1	TRBV5-4	-	CASSLTGGVNTEAFF	TGTGCCAGCAGCTTGACAGGGGGCGTGAACACTGAAGCTTTCTTT
TRBJ2-1	TRBD2	TRBV20-1	-	CSARDWGGLGSEQFF	TGCAGTGCTAGAGACTGGGGAGGGCTGGGAAGCGAGCAGTTCTTC
TRBJ1-3	TRBD1	TRBV28	-	CASSPGQGLRNTIYF	TGTGCCAGCAGTCCGGGACAGGGACTGAGAAACACCATATATTTT
TRBJ2-4	-	TRBV19	medium-sized	CASTARDIQYF	TGTGCCAGTACCGCTCGGGACATTCAGTACTTC
TRBJ2-5	-	TRBV5-6	-	CASILVVGAIQETQYF	TGTGCCAGCATCTTGGTGGTCGGGGCCATCCAAGAGACTCAGTACTTC